Following are 6 T cell receptor beta chains from one sample sequenced in a study of cytomegalovirus exposure and HLA in healthy donors. Vbeta (60) and Jbeta (13) primers were used in the PCR. Sequencing used immunoSEQ multiplex PCR; TCRdb keeps in-frame clones, though not all of them. The data show 100,000 to 150,000 clones, roughly 82% seen once. The source material was PBMCs. Receptors were obtained from a male donor in good health and CMV-seropositive.

The count of this clone is one. The chain employs TRBV7-3 and TRBJ2-3; D call uncertain. V shed 5 bases and J shed 4 bases, with 13 bases lying between them. Germline V gene data show CDR1 as SGHTA and CDR2 as FQGTGA. The length of the CDR3 is 14 residues. CDR3 protein: CASSPMVGADTQYF. The CDR3, as DNA: TGTGCCAGCAGCCCCATGGTGGGCGCAGATACGCAGTATTTT. Based on the CDR3 plus reference TRBV7-3 and TRBJ2-3, the full variable domain is GAGVSQTPSNKVTEKGKYVELRCDPISGHTALYWYRQSLGQGPEFLIYFQGTGAADDSGLPNDRFFAVRPEGSVSTLKIQRTERGDSAVYLCASSPMVGADTQYFGPGTRLTVL.

The chain couples TRBV11-3 to TRBJ2-1, with 9 positions matching TRBD2. The length of the CDR3 is 19 residues. Trimming removed 2 bases from V and 0 bases from J; junction bases left unmatched: 11. The germline V gene encodes CDR1 SGHNT and CDR2 YENEEA. In DNA, the CDR3 is TGTGCCAGCAGCTTATTTGCGACTAGCGGAGACCCCTCCTACAATGAGCAGTTCTTC. Translating it yields CASSLFATSGDPSYNEQFF.

V gene TRBV28 combines with J gene TRBJ2-4; 10 bases are shared with TRBD2. V lost 4 bases and J lost 5; bases outside the gene matches: 11. The length of the CDR3 is 17 residues. The V gene's germline CDR1 is MDHEN and CDR2 SYDVKM. CDR3 nucleotides: TGTGCCAGCAGTTACCAGCGGGAGGGGGAGGTCCAAAACATTCAGTACTTC. As protein: CASSYQREGEVQNIQYF.

The CDR3 nucleotides read TGTGCCAGCAGTTGGACAGGGGGCGGCAATCAGCCCCAGCATTTT. Translated: CASSWTGGGNQPQHF. J is TRBJ1-5 and V is TRBV2; TRBD1 agrees at 11 bases. V lost 5 bases to trimming and J lost 2 bases; unmatched junction nucleotides: 2. This CDR3 has 15 amino acids. Germline CDR1 reads SNHLY; CDR2 reads FYNNEI.

The chain links TRBV5-1 to TRBJ2-1; no definite D call. The CDR3 consists of 15 residues. Looked up from germline, CDR1 is SGHRS and CDR2 is YFSETQ. V was clipped by 0 bases and J by 5 bases, with 12 bases between them. The CDR3 sequence: CASSLDQPTDNEQFF. CDR3 coding DNA: TGCGCCAGCAGCTTGGACCAGCCAACAGACAATGAGCAGTTCTTC.

The genes are TRBV10-1 and TRBJ2-7; weak D call: TRBD1 (5 bases). The CDR3 runs to 15 residues. The V end was cut by 3 bases, the J end by 0 bases, with 12 bases between. CDR1 WNHNN and CDR2 SYGVQD come from the germline V gene (reference sequence). The CDR3 sequence is CASSEDSKSSYEQYF. In nucleotides, the CDR3 is TGCGCCAGCAGTGAAGACAGTAAAAGCTCCTACGAGCAGTACTTC.